The clone carrying this T cell receptor (beta chain) was observed a few times. As yet, its antigen is unknown. CDR1 and CDR2 from the germline V gene are SGHRS and YFSETQ. The CDR3 loop spans 17 amino acids. V lost 4 bases and J lost 2; bases outside the gene matches: 12. The source of the sample is a study of cytomegalovirus exposure and HLA in healthy donors. Study overall: The Caucasian-associated ancestry cluster held about 80% of more than 350 genotyped donors. Notes on the study in general: In a later analysis, parvovirus B19, influenza, CMV and Epstein-Barr virus appeared linked to several top co-occurrence clusters. Most TCRs appeared rarely, but some public TCRs recurred in many donors.

Whereas donors were nominally healthy upon sampling, unrecorded immune exposures were probable. This PCR relied on a set of 60 Vbeta primers and 13 Jbeta primers. Clones were read by immunoSEQ multiplex PCR, and TCRdb kept only the in-frame ones, dropping some. The data show around 100,000 clones, roughly 80% seen once. The source of this sequence is a female donor in good health and CMV-seropositive. Sequences were obtained from PBMCs. This chain joins TRBV5-1 and TRBJ2-7; 10 bases match TRBD1. The CDR3 bases are TGCGCCAGCAGCCGCGGGACAGGGGACTCCTGGACCTACGAGCAGTACTTC. It translates to CASSRGTGDSWTYEQYF.